This T cell receptor beta chain was recorded in a study of cytomegalovirus exposure and HLA in healthy donors. This PCR relied on a set of 60 Vbeta primers and 13 Jbeta primers. Here immunoSEQ multiplex PCR was the method, and the copy in TCRdb shows in-frame clones only, minus some. The sample lists about 160,000 clones; approximately 74% were seen once. This CDR3 has 19 residues. The germline V gene has CDR1 MNHEY and CDR2 SMNVEV (reference sequence). Germline trimming cut 6 bases from V and 0 bases from J; bases unmatched to any gene: 9. The chain recombines TRBV27 with TRBJ2-1; 15 bases map to TRBD2. This sequence was found in a woman in her twenties or thirties in good health and CMV-seronegative. The material sequenced was PBMCs. In DNA form, the CDR3 reads TGTGCCAGCAGGGGGACTAGCGGGGGGCCCTGGCGCTCCTACAATGAGCAGTTCTTC. This gives the protein CASRGTSGGPWRSYNEQFF.